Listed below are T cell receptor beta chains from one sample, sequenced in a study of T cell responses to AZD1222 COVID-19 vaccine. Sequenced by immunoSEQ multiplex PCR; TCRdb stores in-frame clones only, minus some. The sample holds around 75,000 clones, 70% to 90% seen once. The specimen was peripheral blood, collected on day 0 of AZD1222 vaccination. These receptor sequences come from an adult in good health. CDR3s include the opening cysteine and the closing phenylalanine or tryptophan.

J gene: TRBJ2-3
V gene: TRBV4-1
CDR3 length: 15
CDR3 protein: CASSRDIVGTDTQYF

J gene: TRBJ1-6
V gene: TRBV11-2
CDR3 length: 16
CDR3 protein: CASSGSEGTGNSPLHF

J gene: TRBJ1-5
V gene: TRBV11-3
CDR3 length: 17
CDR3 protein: CASSLDSGENSNQPQHF

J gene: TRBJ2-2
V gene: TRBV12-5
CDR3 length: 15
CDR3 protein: CASGLMASNTGELFF

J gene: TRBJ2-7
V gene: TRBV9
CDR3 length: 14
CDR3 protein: CASSVGAGEYEQYF

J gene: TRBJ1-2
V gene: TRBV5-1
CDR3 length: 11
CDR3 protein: CASSGDYGYTF

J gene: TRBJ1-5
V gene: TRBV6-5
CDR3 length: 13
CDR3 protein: CASHEPINQPQHF

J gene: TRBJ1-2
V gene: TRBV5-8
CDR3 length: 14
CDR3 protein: CASSLDPEAYGYTF

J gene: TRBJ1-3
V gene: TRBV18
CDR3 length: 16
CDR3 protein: CASSLGQAASGNTIYF

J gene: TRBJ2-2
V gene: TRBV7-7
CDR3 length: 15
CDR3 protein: CASSLSSEVTGELFF

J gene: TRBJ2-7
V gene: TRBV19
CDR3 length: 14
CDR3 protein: CASRPRGGTYEQYF

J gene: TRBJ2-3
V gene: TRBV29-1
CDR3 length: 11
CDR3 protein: CISGSTDTQYF

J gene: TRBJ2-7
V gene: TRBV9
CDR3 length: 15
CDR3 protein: CASSVMTGDTYEQYF

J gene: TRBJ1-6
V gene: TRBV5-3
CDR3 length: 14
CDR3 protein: CARTLGTGVSPLHF

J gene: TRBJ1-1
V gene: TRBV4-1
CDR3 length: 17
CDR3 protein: CASSQGQGPARDTEAFF

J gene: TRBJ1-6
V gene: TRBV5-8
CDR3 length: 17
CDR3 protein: CASSVTSGGWPNSPLHF

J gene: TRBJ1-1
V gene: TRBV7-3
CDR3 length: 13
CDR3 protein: CASSLQGNTEAFF

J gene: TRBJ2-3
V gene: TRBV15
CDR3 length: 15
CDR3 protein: CATSSLRASTDTQYF

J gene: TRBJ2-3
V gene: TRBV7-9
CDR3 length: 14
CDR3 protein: CASSFSQGADTQYF

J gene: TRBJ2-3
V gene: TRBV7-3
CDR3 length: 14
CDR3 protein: CASSLGEFGDTQYF

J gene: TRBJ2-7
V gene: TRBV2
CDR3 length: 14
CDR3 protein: CASSYTGHSYEQYF

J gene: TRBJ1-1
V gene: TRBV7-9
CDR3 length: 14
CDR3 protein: CASSTDGHNTEAFF

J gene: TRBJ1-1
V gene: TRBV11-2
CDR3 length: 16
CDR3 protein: CASSLVAQSGNTEAFF

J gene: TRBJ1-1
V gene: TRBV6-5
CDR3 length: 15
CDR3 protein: CASSYSTERSTEAFF

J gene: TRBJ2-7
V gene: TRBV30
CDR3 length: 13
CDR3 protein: CAWSVRRGIEQYF

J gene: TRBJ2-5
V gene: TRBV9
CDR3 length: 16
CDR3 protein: CASSVGGGSGQETQYF

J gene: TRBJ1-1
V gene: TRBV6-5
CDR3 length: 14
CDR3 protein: CASSFTGGRTEAFF

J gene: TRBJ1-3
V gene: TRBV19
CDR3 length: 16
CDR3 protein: CASSIRGQGSGNTIYF

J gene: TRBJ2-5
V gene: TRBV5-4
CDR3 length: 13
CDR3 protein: CASSRDRGGTQYF

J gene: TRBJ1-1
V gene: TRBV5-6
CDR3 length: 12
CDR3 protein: CASSLLITEAFF

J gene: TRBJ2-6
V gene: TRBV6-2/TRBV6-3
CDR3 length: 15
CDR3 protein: CASSYRPSGANVLTF

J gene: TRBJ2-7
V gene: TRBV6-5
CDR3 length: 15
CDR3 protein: CASSYSGRSLDEQYF

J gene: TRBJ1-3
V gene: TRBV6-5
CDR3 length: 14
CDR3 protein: CASRDLGSGNTIYF

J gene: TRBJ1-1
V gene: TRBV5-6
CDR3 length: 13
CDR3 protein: CASSSRTGLTAFF